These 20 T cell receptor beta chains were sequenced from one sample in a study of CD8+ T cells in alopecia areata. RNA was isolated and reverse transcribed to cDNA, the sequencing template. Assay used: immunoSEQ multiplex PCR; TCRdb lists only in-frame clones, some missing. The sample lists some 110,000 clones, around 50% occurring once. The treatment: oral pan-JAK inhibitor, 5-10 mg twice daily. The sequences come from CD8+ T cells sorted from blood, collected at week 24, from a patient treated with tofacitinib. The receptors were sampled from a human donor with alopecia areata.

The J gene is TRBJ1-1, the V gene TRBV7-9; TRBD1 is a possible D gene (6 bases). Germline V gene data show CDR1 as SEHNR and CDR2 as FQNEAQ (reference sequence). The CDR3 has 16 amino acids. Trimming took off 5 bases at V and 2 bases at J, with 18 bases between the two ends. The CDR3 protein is CASSPGGEGVNTEAFF. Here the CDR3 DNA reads TGTGCCAGCAGCCCAGGCGGGGAGGGGGTAAACACTGAAGCTTTCTTT.

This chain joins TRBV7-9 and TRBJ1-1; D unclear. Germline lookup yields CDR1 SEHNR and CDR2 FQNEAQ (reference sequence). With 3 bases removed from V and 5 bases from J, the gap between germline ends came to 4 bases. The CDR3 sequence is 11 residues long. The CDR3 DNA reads TGTGCCAGCAGCTTGGGGACTGAAGCTTTCTTT. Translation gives CASSLGTEAFF.

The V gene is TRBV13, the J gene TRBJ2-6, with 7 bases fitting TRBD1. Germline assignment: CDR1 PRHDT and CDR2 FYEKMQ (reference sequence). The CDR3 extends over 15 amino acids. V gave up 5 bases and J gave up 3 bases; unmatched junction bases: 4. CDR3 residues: CASSQTGNGANVLTF. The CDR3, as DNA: TGTGCCAGCAGCCAGACAGGGAATGGGGCCAACGTCCTGACTTTC.

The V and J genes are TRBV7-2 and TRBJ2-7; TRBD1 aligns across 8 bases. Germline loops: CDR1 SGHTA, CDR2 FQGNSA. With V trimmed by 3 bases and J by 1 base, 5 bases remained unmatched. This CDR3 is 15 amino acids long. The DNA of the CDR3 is TGTGCCAGCAGCTTCTCAAGGACAGGGTCCTACGAGCAGTACTTC. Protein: CASSFSRTGSYEQYF. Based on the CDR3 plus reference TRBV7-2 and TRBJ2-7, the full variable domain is GAGVSQSPSNKVTEKGKDVELRCDPISGHTALYWYRQSLGQGLEFLIYFQGNSAPDKSGLPSDRFSAERTGGSVSTLTIQRTQQEDSAVYLCASSFSRTGSYEQYFGPGTRLTVT.

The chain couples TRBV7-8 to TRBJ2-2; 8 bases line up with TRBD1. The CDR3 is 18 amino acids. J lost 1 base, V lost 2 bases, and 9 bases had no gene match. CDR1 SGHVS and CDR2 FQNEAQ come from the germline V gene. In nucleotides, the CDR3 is TGTGCCAGCAGCTTATTTAGCCCCGGGACAGGGAACACCGGGGAGCTGTTTTTT. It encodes CASSLFSPGTGNTGELFF.

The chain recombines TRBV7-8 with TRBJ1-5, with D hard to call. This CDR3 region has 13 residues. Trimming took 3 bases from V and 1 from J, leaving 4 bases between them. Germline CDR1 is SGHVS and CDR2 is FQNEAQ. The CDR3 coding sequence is TGTGCCAGCAGCTTTTGGAGCAATCAGCCCCAGCATTTT. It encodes CASSFWSNQPQHF.

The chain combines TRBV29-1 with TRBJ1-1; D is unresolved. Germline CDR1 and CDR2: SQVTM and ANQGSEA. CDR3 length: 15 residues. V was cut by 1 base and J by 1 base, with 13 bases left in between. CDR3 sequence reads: CSVEAPLESNTEAFF. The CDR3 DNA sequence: TGCAGCGTTGAAGCCCCTTTAGAGTCGAACACTGAAGCTTTCTTT.

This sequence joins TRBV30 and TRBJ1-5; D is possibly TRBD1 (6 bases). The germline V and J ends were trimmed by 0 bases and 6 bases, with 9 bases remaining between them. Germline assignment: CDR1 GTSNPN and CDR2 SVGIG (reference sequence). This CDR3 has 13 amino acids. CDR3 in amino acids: CAWSVTGTQPQHF. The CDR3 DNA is TGTGCCTGGAGTGTCACAGGGACTCAGCCCCAGCATTTT.

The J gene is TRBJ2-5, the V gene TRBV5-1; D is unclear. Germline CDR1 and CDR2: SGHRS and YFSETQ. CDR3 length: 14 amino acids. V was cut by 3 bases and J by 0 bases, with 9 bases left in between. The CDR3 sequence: CASSSGPDQETQYF. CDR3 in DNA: TGCGCCAGCAGCTCCGGACCGGACCAAGAGACCCAGTACTTC.

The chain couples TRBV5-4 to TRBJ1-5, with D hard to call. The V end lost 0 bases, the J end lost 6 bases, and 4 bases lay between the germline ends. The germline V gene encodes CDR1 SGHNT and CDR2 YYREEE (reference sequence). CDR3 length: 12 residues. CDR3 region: CASSLDGQPQHF. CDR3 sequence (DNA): TGTGCCAGCAGCTTGGATGGTCAGCCCCAGCATTTT.

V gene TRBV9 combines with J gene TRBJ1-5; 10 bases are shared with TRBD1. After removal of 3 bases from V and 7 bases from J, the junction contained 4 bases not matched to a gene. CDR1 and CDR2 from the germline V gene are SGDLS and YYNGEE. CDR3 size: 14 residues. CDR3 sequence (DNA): TGTGCCAGCAGCGCGACAGGGGGCCGGCAGCCCCAGCATTTT. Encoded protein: CASSATGGRQPQHF.

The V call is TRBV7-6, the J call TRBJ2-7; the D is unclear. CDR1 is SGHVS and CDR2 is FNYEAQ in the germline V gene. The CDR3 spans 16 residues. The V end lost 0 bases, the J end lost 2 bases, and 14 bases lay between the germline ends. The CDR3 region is CASSLAPDTLAYEQYF. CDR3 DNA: TGTGCCAGCAGCTTAGCTCCCGACACGCTAGCCTACGAGCAGTACTTC.

The CDR3 here is CASSDQPPGQGMSGYTF. Here the CDR3 DNA reads TGTGCCAGCAGTGACCAACCTCCGGGACAGGGGATGAGTGGCTACACCTTC. The chain employs TRBV6-4 and TRBJ1-2; 10 bases map to TRBD1. V shed 2 bases and J 7 bases; nucleotides not matched to a gene: 13. Germline lookup yields CDR1 MRHNA and CDR2 SNTAGT. CDR3 length: 17 residues.

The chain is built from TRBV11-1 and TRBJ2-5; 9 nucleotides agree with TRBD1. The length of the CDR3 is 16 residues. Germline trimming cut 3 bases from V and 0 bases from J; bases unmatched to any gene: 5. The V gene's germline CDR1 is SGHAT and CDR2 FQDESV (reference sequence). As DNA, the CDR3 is TGTGCCAGCAGCTTCGACAGGGGGAAGTACCAAGAGACCCAGTACTTC. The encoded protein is CASSFDRGKYQETQYF.

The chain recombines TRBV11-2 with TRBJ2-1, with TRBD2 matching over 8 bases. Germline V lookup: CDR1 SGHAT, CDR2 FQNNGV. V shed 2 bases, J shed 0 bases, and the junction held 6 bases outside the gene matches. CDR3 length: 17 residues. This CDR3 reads CASSLTGGGSSYNEQFF. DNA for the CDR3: TGTGCCAGCAGCTTAACGGGCGGGGGGAGCTCCTACAATGAGCAGTTCTTC.

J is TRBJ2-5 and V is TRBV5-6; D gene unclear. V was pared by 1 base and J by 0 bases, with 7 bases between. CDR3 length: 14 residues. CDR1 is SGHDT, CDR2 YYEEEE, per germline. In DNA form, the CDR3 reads TGTGCCAGCAGCTTGTTGGCCTACCAAGAGACCCAGTACTTC. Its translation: CASSLLAYQETQYF.

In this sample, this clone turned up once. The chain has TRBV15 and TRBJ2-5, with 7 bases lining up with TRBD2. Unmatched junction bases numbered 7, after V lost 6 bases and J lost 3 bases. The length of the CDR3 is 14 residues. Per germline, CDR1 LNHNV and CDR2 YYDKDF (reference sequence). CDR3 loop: CATRRPGLEETQYF. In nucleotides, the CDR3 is TGTGCCACCAGACGCCCCGGACTAGAAGAGACCCAGTACTTC.

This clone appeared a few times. Written as DNA, the CDR3 is TGTGCCAGCAGCGAGGGGGTAGATCCCGGGGAGCTGTTTTTT. It translates to CASSEGVDPGELFF. The genes are TRBV9 and TRBJ2-2; a weak D match, TRBD1 (6 bases). CDR1 is SGDLS, CDR2 YYNGEE, per germline. The length of the CDR3 is 14 residues. Trimming took off 3 bases at V and 6 bases at J, with 12 bases between the two ends.

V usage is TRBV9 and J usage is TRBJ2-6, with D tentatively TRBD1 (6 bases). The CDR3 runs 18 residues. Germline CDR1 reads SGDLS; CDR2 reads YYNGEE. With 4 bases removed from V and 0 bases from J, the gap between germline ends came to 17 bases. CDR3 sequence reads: CASSPKRQVFSGANVLTF. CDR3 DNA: TGTGCCAGCAGCCCAAAGAGACAGGTTTTCTCTGGGGCCAACGTCCTGACTTTC.

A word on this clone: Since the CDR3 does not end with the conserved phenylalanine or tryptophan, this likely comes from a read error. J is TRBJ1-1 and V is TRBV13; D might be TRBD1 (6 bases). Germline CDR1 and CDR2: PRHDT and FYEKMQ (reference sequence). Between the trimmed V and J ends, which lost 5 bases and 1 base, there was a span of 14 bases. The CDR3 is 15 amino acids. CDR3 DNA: TGTGCCAGCAGCGCCGCGGGACACCAGAACACTGAAGCTTTCTTG. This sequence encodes CASSAAGHQNTEAFL.